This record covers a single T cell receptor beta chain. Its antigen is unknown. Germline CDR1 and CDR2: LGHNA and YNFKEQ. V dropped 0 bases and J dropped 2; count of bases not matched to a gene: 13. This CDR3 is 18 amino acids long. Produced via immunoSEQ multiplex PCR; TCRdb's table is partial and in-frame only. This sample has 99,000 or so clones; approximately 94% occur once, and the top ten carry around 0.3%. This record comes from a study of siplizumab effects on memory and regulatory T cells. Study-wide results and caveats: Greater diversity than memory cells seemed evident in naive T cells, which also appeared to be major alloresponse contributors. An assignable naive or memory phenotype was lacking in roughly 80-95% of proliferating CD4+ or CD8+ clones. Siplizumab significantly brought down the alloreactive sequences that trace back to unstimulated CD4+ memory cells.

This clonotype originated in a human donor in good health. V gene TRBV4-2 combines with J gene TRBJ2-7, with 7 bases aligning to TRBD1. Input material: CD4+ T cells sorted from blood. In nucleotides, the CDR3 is TGTGCCAGCAGCCAAGAAGCGGACAGGCGAGAGTCCCCCTACGAGCAGTACTTC. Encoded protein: CASSQEADRRESPYEQYF.